This T cell receptor beta chain was identified during a study of cytomegalovirus exposure and HLA in healthy donors. This clone has just a few counts. The PCR made use of 60 Vbeta and 13 Jbeta primers. Produced via immunoSEQ multiplex PCR; TCRdb's table is partial and in-frame only. Here the sample spans approximately 130,000 clones, just over 75% being singletons. The CDR3 length is 13 residues. With 0 bases removed from V and 4 bases from J, the gap between germline ends came to 6 bases. Per the germline V gene, CDR1 is MNHEY and CDR2 is SVGAGI. Sequenced input: PBMCs. V usage is TRBV6-5 and J usage is TRBJ1-2; no reliable D call. This clonotype was obtained from a woman between 50 and 59 years old in good health and CMV-seronegative. CDR3 bases: TGTGCCAGCAGTTACTCGAACACCTATGGCTACACCTTC. This encodes CASSYSNTYGYTF.